A single sample gave rise to the 29 T cell receptor beta chains below, sequenced in a study of T-cell memory formation after mild COVID-19. TCRdb called the 5' RACE reads again in MiXCR, with one record for every CDR3 protein. The table shows over 300,000 distinct CDR3 sequences, with 20% to 25% occurring only once. Sequences were obtained from PBMCs or a T cell subset sorted from them (not recorded which). The receptors stem from a man between 18 and 35 years old who had mild COVID-19 (a few samples of this study predate the infection). Cell type and time point are not known.

This clonotype was seen a handful of times. V usage is TRBV7-2 and J usage is TRBJ1-2; D is unclear. CDR1 and CDR2 (germline): SGHTA, FQGNSA. This CDR3 is built from 15 residues. V dropped 5 bases and J dropped 0 bases, with 13 bases sitting between them. Here the CDR3 DNA reads TGTGCCAGCAGCCCCGGTTTTCCGGCTAACTATGGCTACACCTTC. This codes for CASSPGFPANYGYTF.

This clonotype turned up a few times. The chain uses TRBV7-9 and TRBJ1-3; possibly TRBD1 for D (5 bases). Trimming stripped 7 bases from V and 11 bases from J, with 18 bases between. The CDR3 spans 13 residues. Germline lookup yields CDR1 SEHNR and CDR2 FQNEAQ (reference sequence). CDR3 sequence reads: CASTPWGGDAIYF. In DNA form, the CDR3 reads TGTGCCAGCACCCCCTGGGGGGGGGACGCCATATATTTT. Filled out from reference TRBV7-9 and TRBJ1-3, the complete variable domain reads DTGVSQNPRHKITKRGQNVTFRCDPISEHNRLYWYRQTLGQGPEFLTYFQNEAQLEKSRLLSDRFSAERPKGSFSTLEIQRTEQGDSAMYLCASTPWGGDAIYFGEGSWLTVV.

This sequence joins TRBV20-1 and TRBJ2-3; unclear D gene. Per the germline V gene, CDR1 is DFQATT and CDR2 is SNEGSKA (reference sequence). The V end was cut by 2 bases, the J end by 0 bases, with 6 bases between. The CDR3 is made up of 13 amino acids. Written as DNA, the CDR3 is TGCAGTGCTAGATCGACTAGCACAGATACGCAGTATTTT. Residues: CSARSTSTDTQYF.

The J gene is TRBJ2-2, the V gene TRBV3-1, with TRBD2 as a possible D gene (7 bases). V shed 6 bases and J shed 6 bases, with 20 bases lying between them. The germline gives CDR1 LGHDT, CDR2 YNNKEL (reference sequence). The CDR3 consists of 16 residues. The CDR3, as DNA: TGTGCCAGCAGGCCAGCCGGTGGGGGGGCCCCCGGGGAGCTGTTTTTT. Translating it yields CASRPAGGGAPGELFF.

This clonotype was counted a few times. The genes are TRBV5-1 and TRBJ2-7; TRBD1 matches at 7 bases. The J segment lost 2 bases and the V segment lost 2 bases, leaving 10 bases of the junction unmatched. The CDR3 extends over 16 amino acids. CDR1 and CDR2 from the germline V gene are SGHRS and YFSETQ. CDR3 bases: TGCGCCAGCAGCTTCTCCCCGACAGGGAGCCCCTACGAGCAGTACTTC. Protein product: CASSFSPTGSPYEQYF. Together with reference TRBV5-1 and TRBJ2-7, the CDR3 gives the full variable domain: KAGVTQTPRYLIKTRGQQVTLSCSPISGHRSVSWYQQTPGQGLQFLFEYFSETQRNKGNFPGRFSGRQFSNSRSEMNVSTLELGDSALYLCASSFSPTGSPYEQYFGPGTRLTVT.

The rearrangement links TRBV6-6 to TRBJ1-6, with 8 bases identical to TRBD1. This CDR3 has 15 amino acids. The germline V gene has CDR1 MNHNY and CDR2 SVGAGI (reference sequence). The J segment lost 7 bases and the V segment lost 6 bases, leaving 8 bases of the junction unmatched. The CDR3 sequence: CASSLGQVLNSPLHF. As DNA, the CDR3 is TGTGCCAGCAGCCTGGGACAGGTTCTCAATTCACCCCTCCACTTT.

This clonotype was recorded a few times. The V and J genes are TRBV4-2 and TRBJ1-2, with D unclear. Between the trimmed V and J ends, which lost 4 bases and 6 bases, there was a span of 12 bases. Germline V gene sequence: CDR1 LGHNA, CDR2 YNFKEQ. This CDR3 is 13 amino acids long. CDR3 sequence reads: CASSPDGRDGYTF. CDR3 bases: TGTGCCAGCAGCCCCGATGGGCGGGATGGCTACACCTTC.

This clonotype was detected a few times. V is TRBV5-1 and J is TRBJ2-7; D call uncertain. This CDR3 is 14 amino acids long. The V and J ends lost 5 bases and 0 bases respectively, with 12 bases between them. Germline assignment: CDR1 SGHRS and CDR2 YFSETQ. The DNA of the CDR3 is TGCGCCAGCAGTCCGTCTATTAGCTCCTACGAGCAGTACGTC. Translating gives CASSPSISSYEQYV.

CDR3 amino acids: CATSDPGQGAYGYTF. In DNA, the CDR3 is TGTGCCACCAGTGACCCGGGACAGGGTGCCTATGGCTACACCTTC. J is TRBJ1-2 and V is TRBV24-1, with 9 bases matching TRBD1. This CDR3 spans 15 amino acids. CDR1 and CDR2 from the germline V gene are KGHDR and SFDVKD. V dropped 4 bases and J dropped 4; count of bases not matched to a gene: 6.

This clonotype was counted between two and nine times. The chain has TRBV4-1 and TRBJ2-3; 10 bases align to TRBD1. Per the germline V gene, CDR1 is MGHRA and CDR2 is YSYEKL. The CDR3 extends over 17 amino acids. The V gene end was trimmed by 0 bases and the J gene end by 4 bases; junction bases not matched to a gene: 7. The CDR3 reads CASSQDRGTGAPDTQYF. Written as DNA, the CDR3 is TGCGCCAGCAGCCAAGATAGAGGGACAGGGGCTCCAGATACGCAGTATTTT.

There are many counts of this clonotype. The chain recombines TRBV7-9 with TRBJ2-7, with D perhaps being TRBD1 or TRBD2 (5 bases each). V gave up 3 bases and J gave up 5 bases, with 5 bases separating them. This CDR3 spans 11 amino acids. The germline V gene encodes CDR1 SEHNR and CDR2 FQNEAQ (reference sequence). The chain's CDR3 is CASSLGDEQYF. CDR3 sequence (DNA): TGTGCCAGCAGCTTGGGGGACGAGCAGTACTTC.

There are a few counts of this clonotype. V is TRBV6-2 or TRBV6-3 and J is TRBJ1-1, with D unclear. This CDR3 spans 13 amino acids. CDR1 is MNHEY, CDR2 SVGEGT, per germline. The V end lost 7 bases, the J end lost 1 base, and 10 bases lay between the germline ends. DNA of the CDR3: TGTGCCAGCATCAAGGATCAGAACACTGAAGCTTTCTTT. It encodes CASIKDQNTEAFF.

J is TRBJ2-4 and V is TRBV4-1; D could derive from TRBD1 or TRBD2 (5 bases each). CDR1 is MGHRA, CDR2 YSYEKL, per germline. V was shortened by 1 base and J by 1 base, with 14 bases between the two germline ends. This CDR3 is 17 amino acids long. CDR3 sequence: CASSQGGARGAKNIQYF. For the CDR3, the DNA is TGCGCCAGCAGCCAAGGAGGGGCCCGAGGGGCCAAAAACATTCAGTACTTC.

This clonotype has just a few counts. The chain combines TRBV20-1 with TRBJ2-5; D might be TRBD1 or TRBD2, each matching 5 bases. The V gene's germline CDR1 is DFQATT and CDR2 SNEGSKA (reference sequence). The CDR3 contains 12 residues. V lost 5 bases and J lost 5, with 12 bases in between. CDR3 nucleotide sequence: TGCAGTGCTGTGGACGGGGCGGAGACCCAGTACTTC. As protein: CSAVDGAETQYF.

About this clonotype itself: Mismatch with germline at one junction end may stem from a read error. V gene TRBV5-1 combines with J gene TRBJ2-1; no clear D gene. This CDR3 comprises 13 residues. CDR1 and CDR2 (germline): SGHRS, YFSETQ. Here the CDR3 DNA reads TGCGCAAGCAGCTTGGAGTCCTTCAATGAGCAGTTCTTC. This sequence encodes CASSLESFNEQFF.

The chain carries TRBV5-6 and TRBJ1-1; D possibly corresponds to TRBD1 (5 bases). CDR1 and CDR2 (germline): SGHDT, YYEEEE. Trimming took off 4 bases at V and 3 bases at J, with 10 bases between the two ends. The CDR3 sequence is 13 residues long. The CDR3 sequence: CASSLGTHTEAFF. Written as DNA, the CDR3 is TGTGCCAGCAGCCTAGGGACTCACACTGAAGCTTTCTTT.

This clonotype was recorded a few times. The chain couples TRBV5-1 to TRBJ2-1, with a tentative D call TRBD2 (6 bases). CDR1 and CDR2 (germline): SGHRS, YFSETQ. The CDR3 runs 15 residues. Deletions cut 0 bases from V and 2 bases from J, with 9 bases between. CDR3 in amino acids: CASSLVTRTYNEQFF. The CDR3 DNA reads TGCGCCAGCAGCTTGGTGACTAGAACCTACAATGAGCAGTTCTTC.

This clonotype was found a few times. CDR3 in amino acids: CASSFTGDPNEKLFF. In nucleotides, the CDR3 is TGTGCCAGCAGCTTCACAGGGGATCCAAATGAAAAACTGTTTTTT. The rearrangement joins TRBV7-9 to TRBJ1-4, with 7 bases lining up with TRBD1. The CDR3 runs 15 residues. CDR1 SEHNR and CDR2 FQNEAQ come from the germline V gene (reference sequence). J was trimmed by 5 bases and V by 3 bases; bases with no gene match: 6.

This clonotype was seen only a few times. The chain uses TRBV29-1 and TRBJ1-1; D possibly corresponds to TRBD1 (5 bases). CDR1 is SQVTM and CDR2 is ANQGSEA in the germline V gene. The CDR3 loop spans 13 amino acids. Trimming stripped 6 bases from V and 3 bases from J, with 14 bases between. As DNA, the CDR3 is TGCAGCGTCGGAGAGGGGCGCGACACTGAAGCTTTCTTT. This codes for CSVGEGRDTEAFF. Looking up the rest from reference TRBV29-1 and TRBJ1-1 gives the full variable domain: SAVISQKPSRDICQRGTSLTIQCQVDSQVTMMFWYRQQPGQSLTLIATANQGSEATYESGFVIDKFPISRPNLTFSTLTVSNMSPEDSSIYLCSVGEGRDTEAFFGQGTRLTVV.

The V gene is TRBV12-3 or TRBV12-4, the J gene TRBJ2-1; TRBD2 agrees at 12 bases. The CDR3 spans 17 residues. The V and J ends lost 6 bases and 2 bases, in that order; junction bases with no gene match: 8. The CDR3 is CASSLRTSGATYNEQFF. The CDR3 nucleotides read TGTGCCAGCAGCTTGAGGACTAGCGGGGCTACCTACAATGAGCAGTTCTTC.

The table lists this clonotype with a few counts. The genes are TRBV19 and TRBJ1-5, with D perhaps TRBD1 (5 bases). Per germline, CDR1 LNHDA and CDR2 SQIVND (reference sequence). This CDR3 region has 13 residues. V lost 9 bases, J lost 6 bases, and 15 bases lay in between. CDR3 residues: CASGHGVIQPQHF. Here the CDR3 DNA reads TGTGCCAGCGGACATGGGGTTATTCAGCCCCAGCATTTT.

The V call is TRBV4-2, the J call TRBJ2-7, with D possibly being TRBD2 (7 bases). The length of the CDR3 is 14 residues. V lost 3 bases and J lost 5, with 14 bases in between. CDR1 is LGHNA and CDR2 is YNFKEQ in the germline V gene. The CDR3 coding sequence is TGTGCCAGCAGCCAGCAATCGGGGGGCCACGAGCAGTACTTC. Amino acid sequence: CASSQQSGGHEQYF.

This chain uses TRBV7-2 with TRBJ1-5; TRBD1 matches at 7 bases. The CDR3 is 15 amino acids. Germline trimming cut 5 bases from V and 2 bases from J; bases unmatched to any gene: 6. CDR1 is SGHTA, CDR2 FQGNSA, per germline. CDR3 sequence: CASSVLGQGNQPQHF. The CDR3 DNA reads TGTGCCAGCAGCGTCTTAGGACAGGGCAATCAGCCCCAGCATTTT. Combining the CDR3 with reference TRBV7-2 and TRBJ1-5 gives the whole variable domain GAGVSQSPSNKVTEKGKDVELRCDPISGHTALYWYRQSLGQGLEFLIYFQGNSAPDKSGLPSDRFSAERTGGSVSTLTIQRTQQEDSAVYLCASSVLGQGNQPQHFGDGTRLSIL.

This sequence joins TRBV7-2 and TRBJ2-3; 11 bases fit TRBD2. CDR1 SGHTA and CDR2 FQGNSA come from the germline V gene. Trimming removed 1 base from V and 0 bases from J; junction bases left unmatched: 9. CDR3 length equals 19 residues. The CDR3 loop is CASSLVSGGDLASTDTQYF. CDR3 DNA: TGTGCCAGCAGCTTAGTTAGCGGGGGGGATCTAGCCAGCACAGATACGCAGTATTTT.

The chain joins TRBV20-1 to TRBJ2-5; either TRBD1 or TRBD2 may fit D (5 bases each). Germline V gene lookup returns CDR1 DFQATT and CDR2 SNEGSKA (reference sequence). There are 14 residues in the CDR3. Between the trimmed V and J ends, which lost 6 bases and 5 bases, there was a span of 19 bases. In nucleotides, the CDR3 is TGCAGTGCAAAACCCGTGGGGGTTCGGGAGACCCAGTACTTC. Translated: CSAKPVGVRETQYF.

The chain joins TRBV12-3 or TRBV12-4 to TRBJ1-1; tentative D call: TRBD1 (6 bases). Trimming removed 5 bases at V and 7 bases at J, with 11 bases between. The length of the CDR3 is 12 residues. The CDR3: CASSLGAREAFF. For the CDR3, the DNA is TGTGCCAGCAGTCTGGGGGCCCGTGAAGCTTTCTTT.

A few counts support this clonotype. The J gene is TRBJ2-7, the V gene TRBV6-4; weak D call: TRBD1 (6 bases). The CDR3 contains 11 residues. The V and J ends lost 5 bases and 12 bases respectively, with 14 bases between them. CDR1 and CDR2 from the germline V gene are MRHNA and SNTAGT. In nucleotides, the CDR3 is TGTGCCAGCAGTTTACAGGGTATTCCGTACGTC. It is translated as CASSLQGIPYV.

The chain combines TRBV4-1 with TRBJ1-2, with D uncertain. CDR1 and CDR2 from the germline V gene are MGHRA and YSYEKL. V lost 3 bases and J lost 0, with 11 bases in between. CDR3 length: 15 residues. DNA of the CDR3: TGCGCCAGCAGCCAGGAACAGAGATCTAACTATGGCTACACCTTC. Encoded protein: CASSQEQRSNYGYTF.

The V gene is TRBV20-1, the J gene TRBJ2-1, with 10 nucleotides matching TRBD1. V shed 3 bases, J shed 6 bases, and the junction held 8 bases outside the gene matches. CDR3 length: 15 amino acids. Germline lookup yields CDR1 DFQATT and CDR2 SNEGSKA (reference sequence). The CDR3 DNA reads TGCAGTGCTAGTCGGGGACAGGGGACGGGCAATGAGCAGTTCTTC. The encoded protein is CSASRGQGTGNEQFF.